The 20 T cell receptor beta chains in this list originate from one sample, sequenced in a study of shared clonotypes between healthy human individuals. The table came from immunoSEQ multiplex PCR; TCRdb's copy has only in-frame clones and leaves some out. The sample comprises around 990,000 clones, approximately 77% of which are singletons, and almost 0.9% rests with the top ten. The sequenced material came from memory CD4+ T cells from PBMCs. Subset specified: CD45RA-negative fraction. These receptors originate from a man between 18 and 29 years old in good health. Some clones in this sample may be carry-over from other donors' samples.

This sequence joins TRBV30 and TRBJ2-3, with no clear D. CDR1 and CDR2 from the germline V gene are GTSNPN and SVGIG (reference sequence). Trimming left V 2 bases short and J 4 bases short, with 10 bases between. The CDR3 runs to 13 residues. Here the CDR3 DNA reads TGTGCCTGGAGTACCCCCCCATCAGATACGCAGTATTTT. Its translation is CAWSTPPSDTQYF.

CDR3 amino acids: CASSLGLAGVHEQFF. In DNA, the CDR3 is TGTGCCAGCAGCTTAGGACTAGCGGGAGTACATGAGCAGTTCTTC. V is TRBV11-2 and J is TRBJ2-1; 12 bases fit TRBD2. The J segment lost 8 bases and the V segment lost 1 base, leaving 3 bases of the junction unmatched. Germline loops: CDR1 SGHAT, CDR2 FQNNGV. The CDR3 spans 15 residues.

In regard to this clone: This sequence may be a read error, since a much larger clone differs from it by one base. Other DNA sequences within the sample encode an identical CDR3. The chain employs TRBV7-9 and TRBJ2-6; D remains ambiguous. The V end lost 6 bases, the J end lost 0 bases, and 3 bases lay between the germline ends. CDR3 size: 13 residues. CDR1 and CDR2 from the germline V gene are SEHNR and FQNEAQ (reference sequence). Here the CDR3 reads CASRSSGANVLTF. In DNA, the CDR3 is TGTGCCAGCAGATCCTCTGGGGCCAACGTCCTGACTTTC.

This sequence joins TRBV18 and TRBJ2-6; no definite D call. Germline loops: CDR1 KGHSH, CDR2 LQKENI. This CDR3 has 15 residues. V lost 4 bases, J lost 1 base, and 8 bases lay in between. This chain's CDR3 is CASSLGGSGANVLTF. CDR3 nucleotide sequence: TGTGCCAGCTCACTGGGTGGTTCTGGGGCCAACGTCCTGACTTTC.

The genes are TRBV7-9 and TRBJ2-6, with D possibly TRBD2 on 6 matching bases. The CDR3 is 18 amino acids. V was shortened by 4 bases and J by 0 bases, with 16 bases between the two germline ends. From germline, CDR1 is SEHNR and CDR2 FQNEAQ (reference sequence). CDR3: CASSSSWRDPSGANVLTF. For the CDR3, the DNA is TGTGCCAGCAGCTCAAGCTGGCGGGACCCCTCTGGGGCCAACGTCCTGACTTTC.

This clone was counted once. The chain has TRBV15 and TRBJ2-7; D possibly matches TRBD1 or TRBD2 (5 bases each). The CDR3 spans 16 residues. Germline values: CDR1 LNHNV, CDR2 YYDKDF (reference sequence). The V and J ends lost 1 base and 2 bases respectively, with 15 bases between them. This CDR3 is CATSRGFLGEAYEQYF. The CDR3 DNA is TGTGCCACCAGCAGAGGATTTCTGGGGGAAGCCTACGAGCAGTACTTC.

The chain combines TRBV7-2 with TRBJ2-7, with 9 bases fitting TRBD2. CDR3 size: 15 residues. V trimming: 11 bases; J trimming: 0 bases; junction bases outside the gene matches: 11. CDR1 SGHTA and CDR2 FQGNSA come from the germline V gene. This CDR3 is CASNPASGASYEQYF. The CDR3 DNA reads as TGTGCCTCCAACCCGGCTAGCGGGGCCTCCTACGAGCAGTACTTC.

The chain is built from TRBV19 and TRBJ1-2, with D unclear. With 4 bases removed from V and 0 bases from J, the gap between germline ends came to 9 bases. The germline V gene has CDR1 LNHDA and CDR2 SQIVND (reference sequence). This CDR3 region has 14 residues. The DNA for the CDR3 is TGTGCCAGTAGTAAAGTCGGAACTAACTATGGCTACACCTTC. Encoded protein: CASSKVGTNYGYTF.

This clone was found many times. The chain employs TRBV18 and TRBJ1-5; the match to TRBD1 covers 10 bases. The V segment lost 5 bases and the J segment 5 bases; nucleotides outside the gene matches: 3. There are 14 residues in the CDR3. The germline CDR1 and CDR2 sequences are KGHSH and LQKENI. CDR3 in amino acids: CASSRGQGDQPQHF. CDR3 coding DNA: TGTGCCAGCTCAAGAGGACAGGGGGATCAGCCCCAGCATTTT.

As for this clone: Distinct nucleotide sequences in the sample also encode this CDR3. V usage is TRBV29-1 and J usage is TRBJ1-1; perhaps TRBD1 as D (5 bases). The CDR3 sequence is 18 residues long. CDR1 is SQVTM, CDR2 ANQGSEA, per germline. Trimming took off 3 bases at V and 4 bases at J, with 27 bases between the two ends. For the CDR3, the DNA is TGCAGCGTTGAGGACGGACAAGGTTGGGTAATGTTGTGCACTGAAGCTTTCTTT. Its translation is CSVEDGQGWVMLCTEAFF.

Only one count was recorded for this clone. This could be a read error, since a much larger clone is one nucleotide away. This same CDR3 is encoded by further DNA sequences in the sample. The CDR3 loop is CASSESAPPGNTIYF. In nucleotides, the CDR3 is TGTGCCAGTAGTGAGTCCGCGCCTCCTGGAAACACCATATATTTT. The chain links TRBV25-1 to TRBJ1-3; D ambiguous. The CDR3 sequence is 15 residues long. The germline gives CDR1 MGHDK, CDR2 SYGVNS.

J is TRBJ2-2 and V is TRBV2; no definite D call. Trimming left V 6 bases short and J 5 bases short, with 16 bases between. The CDR3 is 15 amino acids. CDR1 and CDR2 (germline): SNHLY, FYNNEI. The CDR3 loop is CASRGPPDFTGELFF. As DNA, the CDR3 is TGTGCCAGCAGGGGCCCCCCCGATTTTACCGGGGAGCTGTTTTTT.

The rearrangement links TRBV4-1 to TRBJ2-5; D unclear. The CDR3 consists of 14 residues. Germline CDR1 reads MGHRA; CDR2 reads YSYEKL. Trimming stripped 0 bases from V and 3 bases from J, with 8 bases between. The CDR3 reads CASSQDGIKETQYF. CDR3 nucleotide sequence: TGCGCCAGCAGCCAAGATGGTATAAAAGAGACCCAGTACTTC.

This clone was picked up one time. The chain uses TRBV28 and TRBJ1-5; weak D call: TRBD1 (5 bases). Germline CDR1 and CDR2: MDHEN and SYDVKM. Trimming stripped 3 bases from V and 9 bases from J, with 12 bases between. The CDR3 totals 13 residues. The CDR3 is CASSLGPGRPQHF. DNA for the CDR3: TGTGCCAGCAGTTTGGGACCGGGCCGGCCCCAGCATTTT. Using reference TRBV28 and TRBJ1-5 for the parts outside the CDR3, the full variable domain is DVKVTQSSRYLVKRTGEKVFLECVQDMDHENMFWYRQDPGLGLRLIYFSYDVKMKEKGDIPEGYSVSREKKERFSLILESASTNQTSMYLCASSLGPGRPQHFGDGTRLSIL.

This clone showed up just a few times. This chain joins TRBV27 and TRBJ1-1, with D possibly matching TRBD1 (5 bases). V gave up 4 bases and J gave up 5 bases, with 17 bases separating them. In germline, CDR1 is MNHEY, CDR2 SMNVEV (reference sequence). CDR3 length equals 15 residues. The CDR3 bases are TGTGCCAGCAGTTCAACCGGGGCCGGCGGGACTGAAGCTTTCTTT. This translates into CASSSTGAGGTEAFF.

The CDR3 is CASKEEGGAIYGYTF. The DNA of the CDR3 is TGCGCCAGCAAGGAAGAGGGAGGGGCAATATATGGCTACACCTTC. The V gene is TRBV5-1, the J gene TRBJ1-2, with D perhaps TRBD1 (5 bases). Germline V gene lookup returns CDR1 SGHRS and CDR2 YFSETQ. The ends were cut back, 6 bases at V and 5 bases at J, with 20 bases in the middle. This CDR3 comprises 15 residues.

The DNA for the CDR3 is TGTGCCAGCAGCTTAGATCCGGGGCCCACAGATACGCAGTATTTT. This translates into CASSLDPGPTDTQYF. The chain has TRBV7-9 and TRBJ2-3; D may be TRBD1 or TRBD2 (5 bases each). The V gene's germline CDR1 is SEHNR and CDR2 FQNEAQ (reference sequence). The V gene lost 1 base and the J gene lost 2 bases, with 10 bases spanning the gap. This CDR3 has 15 residues.

With respect to this clone: A read error is the likely source, as a far larger clone sits one nucleotide away. Other DNA variants within this sample encode the same CDR3. The chain joins TRBV2 to TRBJ1-4, with D hard to call. This CDR3 is built from 12 residues. The germline V gene has CDR1 SNHLY and CDR2 FYNNEI. Deletions cut 6 bases from V and 0 bases from J, with 2 bases between. The CDR3 spells CASSATNEKLFF. The CDR3 nucleotides read TGTGCCAGCAGCGCAACTAATGAAAAACTGTTTTTT.

V is TRBV2 and J is TRBJ1-2; D call uncertain. Per germline, CDR1 SNHLY and CDR2 FYNNEI. V was pared by 1 base and J by 5 bases, with 5 bases between. There are 12 residues in the CDR3. As DNA, the CDR3 is TGTGCCAGCAGTGAAGGACGGTATGGCTACACCTTC. Its translation is CASSEGRYGYTF.

The CDR3 spells CASIRDGEAFF. The CDR3 coding sequence is TGCGCCAGCATTAGGGACGGGGAAGCTTTCTTT. This chain uses TRBV5-1 with TRBJ1-1; D is possibly TRBD1 (5 bases). The CDR3 is 11 amino acids. Trimming removed 6 bases at V and 8 bases at J, with 11 bases between. Germline CDR1 SGHRS, CDR2 YFSETQ. Full variable domain (missing parts from reference TRBV5-1 and TRBJ1-1): KAGVTQTPRYLIKTRGQQVTLSCSPISGHRSVSWYQQTPGQGLQFLFEYFSETQRNKGNFPGRFSGRQFSNSRSEMNVSTLELGDSALYLCASIRDGEAFFGQGTRLTVV.